This T cell receptor beta chain was observed in a study of blood T cell repertoires in COVID-19. Overall study context: From T cells, B-cell-depleted T cells, or PBMCs came the material, which was cDNA or gDNA.

Germline CDR1 is MNHNY and CDR2 is SVGAGI (reference sequence). The CDR3 runs 15 residues. The ends lost 11 bases at V and 6 bases at J; junction bases unmatched: 15. Original methodology: For nucleated cells, counts were estimated from reference gene primer amplification. The table came from immunoSEQ multiplex PCR; TCRdb's copy has only in-frame clones and leaves some out. That table furnishes V, J and clone size, whereas the DNA furnished D and trimming. The table has approximately 50,000 clones, around three quarters seen once. The rearrangement uses TRBV6-6 and TRBJ1-1, with 10 positions matching TRBD1. The sample taken for sequencing was peripheral blood. This clonotype was sampled from a man between 65 and 85 years old with acute or convalescent COVID-19. The CDR3: CASSDLGQGTAEAFF. The CDR3 DNA reads as TGTGCCTCGTCAGATTTGGGACAGGGGACGGCTGAAGCTTTCTTT.